This TCR beta chain was recorded in a study of blood T cell repertoires in COVID-19. TCRdb's copy holds only in-frame clones and misses some; the assay was immunoSEQ multiplex PCR. In the table there are fewer than 700,000 clones, approximately 91% of which are singletons. The specimen was peripheral blood. This receptor was taken from a woman aged 45 to 65 with COVID-19, enrolled during active disease.

CDR3 DNA: TGTGCCAGCAGTGAACAGGGACTAAGTGAAAAACTGTTTTTT. The encoded protein is CASSEQGLSEKLFF. The rearrangement uses TRBV6-1 and TRBJ1-4; D possibly corresponds to TRBD1 (5 bases). V shed 2 bases and J shed 7 bases, with 11 bases lying between them. The CDR3 has 14 residues. CDR1 and CDR2 from the germline V gene are MNHNS and SASEGT.